The TCR beta chain described here comes from a study of CD8 T cells in ankylosing spondylitis. Study observations and caveats: Blood from ankylosing spondylitis patients appeared to carry a characteristic roughly 8-variant TCR beta motif. Disease-linked clones were reportedly significantly enriched in matched ankylosing spondylitis synovial fluid.

Germline CDR1 MNHEY, CDR2 SVGAGI. CDR3 size: 15 residues. Trimming took 7 bases from V and 8 from J; bases not matched to a gene: 9. Quantitative barcoded 5'-RACE was used to prepare TCR beta libraries. TCRdb itself ran the 5' RACE reads through MiXCR, one entry per CDR3 protein. The table lists about 360,000 distinct CDR3 sequences, roughly 14% of them singletons, with 0.85% to 1.4% in the top ten. A word on this clonotype: Its antigen is unidentified.

The sequencing input was blood, either unsorted or a sorted T cell fraction (not recorded which). The TCR sequence derives from a male donor with ankylosing spondylitis or in good health (not recorded which). V gene TRBV6-5 combines with J gene TRBJ2-7, with TRBD2 identical over 15 bases. The CDR3 coding sequence is TGTGCCAGCACTTCTTCGGGACTAGCGGGAGGCCAGCAGTACTTC. Amino acids: CASTSSGLAGGQQYF.